A single sample is the source of the 3 T cell receptor beta chains below, sequenced in a study of blood T cell repertoires in COVID-19. Profiled with immunoSEQ multiplex PCR; TCRdb holds only in-frame clones, not every one. The sample contains roughly 100,000 clones, nearly 85% of which appear only once. Sequences were obtained from peripheral blood. These receptors all come from a human donor in a cohort sampled during active or convalescent COVID-19.

The genes are TRBV5-1 and TRBJ2-2, with TRBD1 as a possible D gene (5 bases). There are 18 residues in the CDR3. V was cut by 0 bases and J by 0 bases, with 15 bases left in between. From germline, CDR1 is SGHRS and CDR2 YFSETQ. The CDR3 protein is CASSLVGLQASNTGELFF. The CDR3 DNA reads as TGCGCCAGCAGCTTGGTCGGTCTACAGGCTTCGAACACCGGGGAGCTGTTTTTT.

The V call is TRBV21-1, the J call TRBJ1-5; the D call TRBD1 from the table was never checked on the DNA. TRBV21-1 is assigned pseudogene status. The CDR3 spans 15 residues. In DNA, the CDR3 is TGTGCCAGCAGCTATAGCGGACAGGCTAATCAGCCCCAGCATTTT. Encoded protein: CASSYSGQANQPQHF.

This sequence joins TRBV7-6 and TRBJ1-1; 10 nucleotides align to TRBD1. Germline lookup yields CDR1 SGHVS and CDR2 FNYEAQ. With 5 bases clipped from V and 1 base from J, the junction kept 10 bases outside the gene matches. CDR3 length: 17 residues. CDR3 amino acids: CASSPNGDRGWNTEAFF. CDR3 nucleotides: TGTGCCAGCAGCCCCAACGGGGACAGGGGTTGGAACACTGAAGCTTTCTTT. Variable domain in full (rest from reference TRBV7-6 and TRBJ1-1): GAGVSQSPRYKVTKRGQDVALRCDPISGHVSLYWYRQALGQGPEFLTYFNYEAQQDKSGLPNDRFSAERPEGSISTLTIQRTEQRDSAMYRCASSPNGDRGWNTEAFFGQGTRLTVV.